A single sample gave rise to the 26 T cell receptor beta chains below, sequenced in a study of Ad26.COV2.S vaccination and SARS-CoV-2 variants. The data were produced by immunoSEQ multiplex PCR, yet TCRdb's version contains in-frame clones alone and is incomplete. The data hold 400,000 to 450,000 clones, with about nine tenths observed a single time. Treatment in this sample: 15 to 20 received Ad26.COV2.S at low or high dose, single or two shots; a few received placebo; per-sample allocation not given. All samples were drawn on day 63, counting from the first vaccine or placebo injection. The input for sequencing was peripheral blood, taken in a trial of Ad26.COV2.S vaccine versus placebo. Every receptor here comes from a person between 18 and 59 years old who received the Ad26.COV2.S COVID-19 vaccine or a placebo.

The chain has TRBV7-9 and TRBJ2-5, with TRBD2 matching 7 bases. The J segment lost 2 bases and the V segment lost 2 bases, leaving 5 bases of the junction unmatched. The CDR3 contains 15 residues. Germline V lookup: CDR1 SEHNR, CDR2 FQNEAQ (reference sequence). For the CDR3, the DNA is TGTGCCAGCAGCTTACTGGCGGGAGTGCAAGAGACCCAGTACTTC. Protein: CASSLLAGVQETQYF.

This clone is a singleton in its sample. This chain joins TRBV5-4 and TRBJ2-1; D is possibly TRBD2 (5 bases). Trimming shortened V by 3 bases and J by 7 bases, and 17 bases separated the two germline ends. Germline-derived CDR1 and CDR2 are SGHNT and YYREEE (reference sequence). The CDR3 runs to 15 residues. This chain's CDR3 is CASSSGIRGVNEQFF. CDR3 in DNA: TGTGCCAGCAGCTCGGGAATACGGGGTGTGAATGAGCAGTTCTTC. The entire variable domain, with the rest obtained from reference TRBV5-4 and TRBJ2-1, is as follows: ETGVTQSPTHLIKTRGQQVTLRCSSQSGHNTVSWYQQALGQGPQFIFQYYREEENGRGNFPPRFSGLQFPNYSSELNVNALELDDSALYLCASSSGIRGVNEQFFGPGTRLTVL.

The CDR3 region has the DNA TGTGCCAGCAGTTTAGAGGCAGAGGGCAATCAGCCCCAGCATTTT. Its protein product is CASSLEAEGNQPQHF. The chain combines TRBV28 with TRBJ1-5; D is unclear. Trimming took off 2 bases at V and 2 bases at J, with 10 bases between the two ends. The V gene's germline CDR1 is MDHEN and CDR2 SYDVKM. This CDR3 contains 15 residues.

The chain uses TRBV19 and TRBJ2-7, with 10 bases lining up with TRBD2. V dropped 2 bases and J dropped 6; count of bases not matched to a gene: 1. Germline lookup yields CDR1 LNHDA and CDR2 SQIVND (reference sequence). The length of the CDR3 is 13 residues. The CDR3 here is CASSIRTSGEQYF. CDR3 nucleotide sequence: TGTGCCAGTAGTATAAGGACTAGCGGCGAGCAGTACTTC.

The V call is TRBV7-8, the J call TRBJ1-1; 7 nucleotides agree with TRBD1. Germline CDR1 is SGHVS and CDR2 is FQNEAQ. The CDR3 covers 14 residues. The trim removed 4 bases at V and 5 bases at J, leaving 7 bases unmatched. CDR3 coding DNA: TGTGCCAGCAGCTCACAGGGGCATTGGACTGAAGCTTTCTTT. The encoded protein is CASSSQGHWTEAFF.

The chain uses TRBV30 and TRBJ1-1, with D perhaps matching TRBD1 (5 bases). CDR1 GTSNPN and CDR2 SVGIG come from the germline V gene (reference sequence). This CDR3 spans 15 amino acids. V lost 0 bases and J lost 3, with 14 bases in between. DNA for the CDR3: TGTGCCTGGAGTGTACGGGGGGATCTCGACACTGAAGCTTTCTTT. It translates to CAWSVRGDLDTEAFF. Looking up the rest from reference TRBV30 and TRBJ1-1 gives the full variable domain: SQTIHQWPATLVQPVGSPLSLECTVEGTSNPNLYWYRQAAGRGLQLLFYSVGIGQISSEVPQNLSASRPQDRQFILSSKKLLLSDSGFYLCAWSVRGDLDTEAFFGQGTRLTVV.

CDR3 region: CASSYHLGTSTDTQYF. In nucleotides, the CDR3 is TGTGCCAGCAGTTATCACCTGGGGACTAGCACAGATACGCAGTATTTT. The genes are TRBV6-2 or TRBV6-3 and TRBJ2-3; maybe TRBD2 (6 bases). CDR3 size: 16 residues. The V and J ends lost 3 bases and 0 bases respectively, with 13 bases between them. CDR1 is MNHEY, CDR2 SVGEGT, per germline.

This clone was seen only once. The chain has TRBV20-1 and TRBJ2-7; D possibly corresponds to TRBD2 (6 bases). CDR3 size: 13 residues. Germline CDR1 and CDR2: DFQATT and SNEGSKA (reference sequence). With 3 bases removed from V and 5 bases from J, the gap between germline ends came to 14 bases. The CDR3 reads CSASGGSSNEQYF. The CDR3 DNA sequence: TGCAGTGCTAGTGGGGGGAGTTCGAACGAGCAGTACTTC.

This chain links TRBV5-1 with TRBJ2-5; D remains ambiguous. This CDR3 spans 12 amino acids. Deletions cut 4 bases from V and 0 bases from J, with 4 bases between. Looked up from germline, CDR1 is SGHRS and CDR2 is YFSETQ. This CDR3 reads CASSRNQETQYF. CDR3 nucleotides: TGCGCCAGCAGCAGGAACCAAGAGACCCAGTACTTC.

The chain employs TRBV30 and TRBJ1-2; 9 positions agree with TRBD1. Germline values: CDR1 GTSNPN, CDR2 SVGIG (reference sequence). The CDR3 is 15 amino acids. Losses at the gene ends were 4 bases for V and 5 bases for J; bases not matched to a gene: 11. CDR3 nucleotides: TGTGCCTGGACCCGAGGGACAGGGAAGGAATATGGCTACACCTTC. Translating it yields CAWTRGTGKEYGYTF.

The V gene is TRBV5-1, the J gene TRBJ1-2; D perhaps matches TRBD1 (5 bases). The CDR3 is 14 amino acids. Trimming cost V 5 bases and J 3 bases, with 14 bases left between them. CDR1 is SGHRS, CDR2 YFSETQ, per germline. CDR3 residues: CASRPLRGDYGYTF. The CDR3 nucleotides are TGCGCCAGCAGACCCCTGCGGGGGGACTATGGCTACACCTTC.

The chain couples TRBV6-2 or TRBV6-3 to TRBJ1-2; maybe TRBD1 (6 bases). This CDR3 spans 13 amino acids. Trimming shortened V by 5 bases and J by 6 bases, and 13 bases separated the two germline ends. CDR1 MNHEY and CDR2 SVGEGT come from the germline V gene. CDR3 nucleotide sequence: TGTGCCAGCAGTCCGACAGGTCCCGATGGCTACACCTTC. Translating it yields CASSPTGPDGYTF.

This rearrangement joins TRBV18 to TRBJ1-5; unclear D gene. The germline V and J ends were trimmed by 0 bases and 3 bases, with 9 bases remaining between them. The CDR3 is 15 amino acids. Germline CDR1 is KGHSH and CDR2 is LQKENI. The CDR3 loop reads CASSPPGRVNQPQHF. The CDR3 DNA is TGTGCCAGCTCACCACCGGGGAGGGTCAATCAGCCCCAGCATTTT.

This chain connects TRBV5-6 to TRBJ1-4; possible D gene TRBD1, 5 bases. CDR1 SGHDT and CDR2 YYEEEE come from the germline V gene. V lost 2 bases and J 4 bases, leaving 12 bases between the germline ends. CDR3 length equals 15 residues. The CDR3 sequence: CASSFRDRYNEKLFF. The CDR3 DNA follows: TGTGCCAGCAGCTTTCGGGACCGGTATAATGAAAAACTGTTTTTT.

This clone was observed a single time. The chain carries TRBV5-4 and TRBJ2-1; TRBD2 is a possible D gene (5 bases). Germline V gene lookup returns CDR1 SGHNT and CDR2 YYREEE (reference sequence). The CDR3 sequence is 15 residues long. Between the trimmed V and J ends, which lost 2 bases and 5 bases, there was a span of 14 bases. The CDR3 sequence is CASSLRLAENNEQFF. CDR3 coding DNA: TGTGCCAGCAGCTTACGCCTAGCTGAGAACAATGAGCAGTTCTTC.

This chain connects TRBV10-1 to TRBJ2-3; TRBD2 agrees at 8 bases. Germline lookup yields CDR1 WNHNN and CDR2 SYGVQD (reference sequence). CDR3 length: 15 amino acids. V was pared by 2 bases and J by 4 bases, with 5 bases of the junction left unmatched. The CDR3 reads CASSETGRAPDTQYF. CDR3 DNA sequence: TGCGCCAGCAGTGAGACCGGGAGGGCCCCAGATACGCAGTATTTT.

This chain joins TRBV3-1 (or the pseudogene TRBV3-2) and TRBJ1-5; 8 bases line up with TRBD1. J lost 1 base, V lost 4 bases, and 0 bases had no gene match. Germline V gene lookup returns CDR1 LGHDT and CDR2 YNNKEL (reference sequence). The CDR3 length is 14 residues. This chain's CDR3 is CASSRQGSNQPQHF. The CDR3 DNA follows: TGTGCCAGCAGCCGACAGGGGAGCAATCAGCCCCAGCATTTT.

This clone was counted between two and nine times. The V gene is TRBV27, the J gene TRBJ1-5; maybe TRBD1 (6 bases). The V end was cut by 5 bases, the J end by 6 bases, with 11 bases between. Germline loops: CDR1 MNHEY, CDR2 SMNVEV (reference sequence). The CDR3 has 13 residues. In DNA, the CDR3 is TGTGCCAGCAGTAATCAACAGGGTCAGCCCCAGCATTTT. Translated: CASSNQQGQPQHF.

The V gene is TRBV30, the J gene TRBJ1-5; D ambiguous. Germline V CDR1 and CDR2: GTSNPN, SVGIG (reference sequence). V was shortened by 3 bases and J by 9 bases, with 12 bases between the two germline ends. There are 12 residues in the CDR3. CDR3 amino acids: CAWSKKGGPQHF. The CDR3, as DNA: TGTGCCTGGAGCAAAAAGGGTGGGCCCCAGCATTTT.

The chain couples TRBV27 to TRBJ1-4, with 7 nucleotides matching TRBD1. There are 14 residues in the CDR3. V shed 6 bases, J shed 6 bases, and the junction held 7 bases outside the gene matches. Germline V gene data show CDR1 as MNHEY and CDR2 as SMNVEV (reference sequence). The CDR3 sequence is CASSSGQSYEKLFF. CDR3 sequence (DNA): TGTGCCAGCAGCTCGGGACAGAGTTATGAAAAACTGTTTTTT.

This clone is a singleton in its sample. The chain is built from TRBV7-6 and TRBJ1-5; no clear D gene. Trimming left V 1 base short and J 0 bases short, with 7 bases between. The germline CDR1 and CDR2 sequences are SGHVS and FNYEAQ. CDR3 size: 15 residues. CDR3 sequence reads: CASSLGTDSNQPQHF. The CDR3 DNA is TGTGCCAGCAGCTTAGGTACGGATAGCAATCAGCCCCAGCATTTT.

The CDR3 region is CASSLVTDEKLFF. CDR3 sequence (DNA): TGCGCCAGCAGTCTGGTCACGGATGAAAAACTGTTTTTT. V and J are TRBV5-1 and TRBJ1-4; D is unresolved. CDR3 size: 13 residues. V lost 5 bases and J lost 6, with 11 bases in between. Germline lookup yields CDR1 SGHRS and CDR2 YFSETQ.

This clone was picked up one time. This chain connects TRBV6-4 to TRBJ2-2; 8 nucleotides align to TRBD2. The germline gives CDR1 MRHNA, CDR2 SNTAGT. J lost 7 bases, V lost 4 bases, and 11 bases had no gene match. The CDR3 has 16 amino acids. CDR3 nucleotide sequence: TGTGCCAGCAGTGCAGTGGTAGCGGGATTCGGCGGGGAGCTGTTTTTT. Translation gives CASSAVVAGFGGELFF.

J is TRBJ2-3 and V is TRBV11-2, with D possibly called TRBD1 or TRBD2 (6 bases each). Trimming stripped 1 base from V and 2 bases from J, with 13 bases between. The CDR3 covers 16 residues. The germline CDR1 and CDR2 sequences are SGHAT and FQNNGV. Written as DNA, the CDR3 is TGTGCCAGCAGCTTAGTGAGGGGGGAGCTCACAGATACGCAGTATTTT. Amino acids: CASSLVRGELTDTQYF.

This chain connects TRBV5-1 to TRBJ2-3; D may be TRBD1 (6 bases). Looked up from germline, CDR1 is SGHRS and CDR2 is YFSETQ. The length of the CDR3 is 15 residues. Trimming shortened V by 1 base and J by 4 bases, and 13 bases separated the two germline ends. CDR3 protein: CASSLTGYEADTQYF. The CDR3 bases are TGCGCCAGCAGCTTGACAGGGTATGAGGCAGATACGCAGTATTTT. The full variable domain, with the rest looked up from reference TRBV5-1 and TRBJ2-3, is KAGVTQTPRYLIKTRGQQVTLSCSPISGHRSVSWYQQTPGQGLQFLFEYFSETQRNKGNFPGRFSGRQFSNSRSEMNVSTLELGDSALYLCASSLTGYEADTQYFGPGTRLTVL.

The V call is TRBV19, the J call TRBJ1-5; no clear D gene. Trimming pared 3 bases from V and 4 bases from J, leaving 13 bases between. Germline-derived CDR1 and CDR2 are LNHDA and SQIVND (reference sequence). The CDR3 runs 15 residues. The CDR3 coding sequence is TGTGCCAGTAGTATTGGTCGGGCCCGGAATCAGCCCCAGCATTTT. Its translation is CASSIGRARNQPQHF.